The 31 T cell receptor beta chains given below trace back to one sample, sequenced in a study of CD8+ T cells in alopecia areata. TCR sequencing used cDNA made by reverse transcription of extracted RNA. Here immunoSEQ multiplex PCR was the method, and the copy in TCRdb shows in-frame clones only, minus some. The sample consists of under 110,000 clones, about three fifths of them appearing once. The treatment here: oral pan-JAK inhibitor, 5-10 mg twice daily. The sequences come from CD8+ T cells sorted from blood, collected at approximately week 60, from a patient treated with tofacitinib. These receptors were collected from a human donor with alopecia areata.

The rearrangement uses TRBV7-6 and TRBJ2-1, with D possibly TRBD2 on 6 matching bases. The V end lost 4 bases, the J end lost 5 bases, and 9 bases lay between the germline ends. The germline V gene encodes CDR1 SGHVS and CDR2 FNYEAQ. CDR3 size: 13 residues. The DNA for the CDR3 is TGTGCCAGCAGCTGGGTAGCGGACAATGAGCAGTTCTTC. This gives the protein CASSWVADNEQFF.

This clone occurred a few times. The chain uses TRBV29-1 and TRBJ2-5; perhaps TRBD2 as D (5 bases). The CDR3 length is 13 residues. V lost 7 bases and J 3 bases, leaving 15 bases between the germline ends. Germline V lookup: CDR1 SQVTM, CDR2 ANQGSEA. The CDR3 loop reads CSGVSGNEETQYF. CDR3 DNA: TGCAGCGGAGTCTCGGGGAATGAAGAGACCCAGTACTTC.

V and J are TRBV5-1 and TRBJ1-5; no clear D gene. Germline CDR1 reads SGHRS; CDR2 reads YFSETQ. V gave up 0 bases and J gave up 6 bases, with 10 bases separating them. The CDR3 is made up of 14 amino acids. The CDR3 is CASSLDSGGQPQHF. Here the CDR3 DNA reads TGCGCCAGCAGCTTGGATAGTGGCGGTCAGCCCCAGCATTTT. The whole variable domain, remainder taken from reference TRBV5-1 and TRBJ1-5, is KAGVTQTPRYLIKTRGQQVTLSCSPISGHRSVSWYQQTPGQGLQFLFEYFSETQRNKGNFPGRFSGRQFSNSRSEMNVSTLELGDSALYLCASSLDSGGQPQHFGDGTRLSIL.

A note on this clone: A junction end diverges from the germline sequence, so it may reflect a read error. V usage is TRBV10-2 and J usage is TRBJ2-3; 10 positions match TRBD2. The CDR3 is made up of 15 amino acids. Per germline, CDR1 WSHSY and CDR2 SAAADI. In DNA, the CDR3 is TGTGCCAGCAGTTATTCGAGCGGGGGGGCAGATACGCAGTATTTT. This sequence encodes CASSYSSGGADTQYF.

CDR3 loop: CASSFGLSIGDTQYF. The CDR3 DNA follows: TGTGCCAGCAGCTTCGGACTTTCAATCGGAGATACGCAGTATTTT. This chain connects TRBV13 to TRBJ2-3; the D gene is possibly TRBD2 (5 bases). CDR1 and CDR2 from the germline V gene are PRHDT and FYEKMQ (reference sequence). The V gene lost 3 bases and the J gene lost 5 bases, with 15 bases spanning the gap. The CDR3 extends over 15 amino acids.

The rearrangement links TRBV27 to TRBJ2-7, with D possibly being TRBD1 (6 bases). The CDR3 runs to 13 residues. Germline CDR1 is MNHEY and CDR2 is SMNVEV (reference sequence). V lost 3 bases to trimming and J lost 3 bases, with 9 bases between them. DNA of the CDR3: TGTGCCAGCAGTTTGCAGGGGAACTACGAGCAGTACTTC. It yields the protein CASSLQGNYEQYF.

The chain combines TRBV19 with TRBJ2-6; D is unresolved. The CDR3 runs to 15 residues. V was pared by 3 bases and J by 4 bases, with 10 bases between. Germline CDR1 is LNHDA and CDR2 is SQIVND (reference sequence). This CDR3 is CASSIRMAGANVLTF. DNA of the CDR3: TGTGCCAGTAGTATCCGCATGGCGGGGGCCAACGTCCTGACTTTC. Complete variable domain (other parts from reference TRBV19 and TRBJ2-6): DGGITQSPKYLFRKEGQNVTLSCEQNLNHDAMYWYRQDPGQGLRLIYYSQIVNDFQKGDIAEGYSVSREKKESFPLTVTSAQKNPTAFYLCASSIRMAGANVLTFGAGSRLTVL.

The chain combines TRBV7-8 with TRBJ2-5, with D perhaps TRBD2 (5 bases). The germline V gene has CDR1 SGHVS and CDR2 FQNEAQ. The V and J ends lost 2 bases and 5 bases respectively, with 18 bases between them. The CDR3 extends over 16 amino acids. DNA for the CDR3: TGTGCCAGCAGCTTACGGGGTTGGGCAGTAGGGGAGACCCAGTACTTC. Amino acid sequence: CASSLRGWAVGETQYF.

The V and J genes are TRBV13 and TRBJ2-6; a possible D gene is TRBD1 (5 bases). V lost 5 bases to trimming and J lost 0 bases, with 8 bases between them. The CDR3 contains 15 residues. In germline, CDR1 is PRHDT, CDR2 FYEKMQ (reference sequence). CDR3 residues: CASSEGDSGANVLTF. CDR3 in DNA: TGTGCCAGCAGCGAAGGGGACTCTGGGGCCAACGTCCTGACTTTC.

The chain recombines TRBV11-2 with TRBJ1-2, with D possibly being TRBD1 (5 bases). The CDR3 covers 16 residues. CDR1 is SGHAT and CDR2 is FQNNGV in the germline V gene. V lost 5 bases and J 5 bases, leaving 21 bases between the germline ends. CDR3 sequence (DNA): TGTGCCAGCAGCCAGGACCTGGACCCAGGGTGGTATGGCTACACCTTC. Translation gives CASSQDLDPGWYGYTF.

The table lists this clone with a few counts. CDR3 DNA sequence: TGTGCCAGCAGCTTCCGGGACGAGCAGTTCTTC. Amino acids: CASSFRDEQFF. The chain links TRBV11-2 to TRBJ2-1, with D possibly being TRBD1 or TRBD2 (5 bases each). Trimming removed 3 bases from V and 10 bases from J, with 7 bases in between. Germline V lookup: CDR1 SGHAT, CDR2 FQNNGV. CDR3 length: 11 amino acids.

The chain is built from TRBV9 and TRBJ2-1, with 7 nucleotides matching TRBD2. The CDR3 spans 13 residues. Germline values: CDR1 SGDLS, CDR2 YYNGEE. J gave up 4 bases and V 6 bases, and 4 bases lay outside the gene matches. CDR3 sequence (DNA): TGTGCCAGCACTAAAGCGGGGTACAATGAGCAGTTCTTC. Its protein product is CASTKAGYNEQFF.

J is TRBJ1-1 and V is TRBV4-2; D is possibly TRBD1 (6 bases). This CDR3 is built from 14 residues. Germline-derived CDR1 and CDR2 are LGHNA and YNFKEQ. V lost 5 bases and J lost 1, with 11 bases in between. CDR3 sequence (DNA): TGTGCCAGCAGCGATGGACAGAAGAACACTGAAGCTTTCTTT. This codes for CASSDGQKNTEAFF.

This chain connects TRBV30 to TRBJ2-7; 7 positions agree with TRBD1. Trimming at V came to 3 bases and at J to 4 bases, leaving 6 bases not matched to a gene. The CDR3 has 13 amino acids. Per the germline V gene, CDR1 is GTSNPN and CDR2 is SVGIG (reference sequence). The CDR3 DNA reads as TGTGCCTGGAGCGGACAGGTGGCGTACGAGCAGTACTTC. This gives the protein CAWSGQVAYEQYF.

The chain links TRBV7-2 to TRBJ2-2, with 8 bases identical to TRBD2. V lost 4 bases to trimming and J lost 4 bases; unmatched junction nucleotides: 11. The CDR3 consists of 17 residues. In germline, CDR1 is SGHTA, CDR2 FQGNSA. CDR3 sequence reads: CASSSPGQREITGELFF. CDR3 nucleotide sequence: TGTGCCAGCAGCTCCCCGGGGCAGCGGGAGATCACCGGGGAGCTGTTTTTT.

The chain uses TRBV7-2 and TRBJ2-3; 10 bases align to TRBD2. Germline CDR1 SGHTA, CDR2 FQGNSA. V shed 10 bases and J 6 bases; nucleotides not matched to a gene: 7. CDR3 length equals 13 residues. CDR3 coding DNA: TGTGCCACCCTAACTAGCGGGGAGGATACGCAGTATTTT. Its protein product is CATLTSGEDTQYF.

Of note for this clone: The junction does not match germline at one end; this may be a read error. The chain combines TRBV6-5 with TRBJ1-3, with D perhaps matching TRBD1 (5 bases). CDR1 is MNHEY, CDR2 SVGAGI, per germline. CDR3 length: 16 residues. The CDR3 reads CASSYLGTSSGNIIYF. The CDR3 coding sequence is TGTGCCAGCAGTTATTTGGGGACGAGCTCTGGAAACATCATATATTTT.

This clone was observed a handful of times. The chain is built from TRBV6-6 and TRBJ2-5; D unclear. V was cut by 0 bases and J by 4 bases, with 6 bases left in between. The germline V gene encodes CDR1 MNHNY and CDR2 SVGAGI (reference sequence). The CDR3 has 13 amino acids. The CDR3 DNA is TGTGCCAGCAGTTACTCGTTTGGAGAGACCCAGTACTTC. Amino acids: CASSYSFGETQYF.

This clone was observed at least ten times. The chain couples TRBV19 to TRBJ2-1; D might be TRBD1 or TRBD2, each matching 5 bases. V was cut by 3 bases and J by 8 bases, with 17 bases left in between. CDR1 and CDR2 from the germline V gene are LNHDA and SQIVND (reference sequence). This CDR3 region has 15 residues. CDR3: CASSMGVDWMYEQFF. The CDR3 region has the DNA TGTGCCAGTAGTATGGGGGTAGACTGGATGTATGAGCAGTTCTTC.

The chain recombines TRBV2 with TRBJ2-1; perhaps TRBD1 as D (5 bases). CDR3 length equals 16 residues. V gave up 1 base and J gave up 0 bases, with 10 bases separating them. Germline V gene data show CDR1 as SNHLY and CDR2 as FYNNEI. The CDR3 nucleotides read TGTGCCAGCAGTGAAGTACGGACAAGCTCCTACAATGAGCAGTTCTTC. Amino acid sequence: CASSEVRTSSYNEQFF.

The CDR3 is CASLHQQAMNTEAFF. In nucleotides, the CDR3 is TGTGCCAGCCTACACCAACAGGCCATGAACACTGAAGCTTTCTTT. The rearrangement uses TRBV6-6 and TRBJ1-1; TRBD1 is a possible D gene (5 bases). CDR1 is MNHNY and CDR2 is SVGAGI in the germline V gene (reference sequence). The CDR3 sequence is 15 residues long. The V gene lost 8 bases and the J gene lost 0 bases, with 16 bases spanning the gap.

V gene TRBV6-5 combines with J gene TRBJ2-3; 9 bases fit TRBD2. Germline-derived CDR1 and CDR2 are MNHEY and SVGAGI. Germline trimming cut 2 bases from V and 14 bases from J; bases unmatched to any gene: 8. CDR3 length equals 13 residues. CDR3 sequence (DNA): TGTGCCAGCAGTTACATGGGCCTAGCGGGGCTGTATTTT. Translating gives CASSYMGLAGLYF.

This chain connects TRBV9 to TRBJ2-1; D is unresolved. V was pared by 0 bases and J by 9 bases, with 4 bases between. The CDR3 spans 11 residues. Germline V CDR1 and CDR2: SGDLS, YYNGEE. This chain's CDR3 is CASSVGAEQFF. CDR3 nucleotides: TGTGCCAGCAGCGTAGGCGCTGAGCAGTTCTTC.

This clone was recorded a few times. The rearrangement uses TRBV4-1 and TRBJ2-3, with D maybe TRBD2 (5 bases). Germline V gene sequence: CDR1 MGHRA, CDR2 YSYEKL. The CDR3 is 16 amino acids. V was trimmed by 3 bases and J by 1 base, leaving 14 bases between them. The CDR3 is CASSHRLRDGTDTQYF. The CDR3 nucleotides read TGCGCCAGCAGCCACCGGCTGAGGGATGGCACAGATACGCAGTATTTT.

CDR3 sequence: CSVPTGGLTTGELFF. CDR3 nucleotide sequence: TGCAGCGTTCCAACAGGGGGCTTGACCACCGGGGAGCTGTTTTTT. V is TRBV29-1 and J is TRBJ2-2; 9 nucleotides line up with TRBD1. The CDR3 has 15 amino acids. Germline V gene sequence: CDR1 SQVTM, CDR2 ANQGSEA. Trimming took 5 bases from V and 4 from J; bases not matched to a gene: 8.

The gene calls are TRBV6-6 and TRBJ1-5; D unclear. Deletions cut 3 bases from V and 2 bases from J, with 5 bases between. CDR3 length equals 13 residues. Germline loops: CDR1 MNHNY, CDR2 SVGAGI (reference sequence). Here the CDR3 DNA reads TGTGCCAGCAGTTATGGGGGCAATCAGCCCCAGCATTTT. Translated, it gives CASSYGGNQPQHF.

Here the CDR3 reads CASSSGQGAFF. The CDR3 region has the DNA TGTGCCAGTAGCTCGGGACAGGGGGCTTTCTTT. The chain combines TRBV19 with TRBJ1-1; TRBD1 agrees at 10 bases. The germline gives CDR1 LNHDA, CDR2 SQIVND (reference sequence). V trimming: 6 bases; J trimming: 11 bases; junction bases outside the gene matches: 3. This CDR3 has 11 residues.

This clone was seen a few times. J is TRBJ2-1 and V is TRBV30; a weak D match, TRBD1 (6 bases). With 2 bases removed from V and 6 bases from J, the gap between germline ends came to 11 bases. CDR3 length equals 13 residues. CDR1 GTSNPN and CDR2 SVGIG come from the germline V gene (reference sequence). CDR3 amino acids: CAWSLDRSNEQFF. The CDR3, as DNA: TGTGCCTGGAGTTTAGACAGGAGCAATGAGCAGTTCTTC.

The chain combines TRBV7-3 with TRBJ1-2; D is unresolved. The CDR3 consists of 12 residues. The germline V gene encodes CDR1 SGHTA and CDR2 FQGTGA. V was clipped by 5 bases and J by 4 bases, with 8 bases between them. The CDR3 DNA is TGTGCCAGCAGCCCCGCGAGCTATGGCTACACCTTC. Amino acid sequence: CASSPASYGYTF.

This clone appeared a few times. This sequence joins TRBV6-1 and TRBJ2-2; D unclear. Germline CDR1 and CDR2: MNHNS and SASEGT. The CDR3 totals 13 residues. Deletions cut 0 bases from V and 7 bases from J, with 6 bases between. DNA of the CDR3: TGTGCCAGCAGTGAAGCGCGAGACGGGGAGCTGTTTTTT. It codes for CASSEARDGELFF.

The rearrangement joins TRBV7-9 to TRBJ2-5; 7 bases match TRBD1. Unmatched junction bases numbered 2, after V lost 3 bases and J lost 1 base. CDR1 and CDR2 from the germline V gene are SEHNR and FQNEAQ (reference sequence). The CDR3 spans 14 residues. Written as DNA, the CDR3 is TGTGCCAGCAGCTTTACAGGGGCCCAAGAGACCCAGTACTTC. As protein: CASSFTGAQETQYF.